These 20 T cell receptor beta chains were all obtained from the same sample, sequenced in a study of early T cells in non-severe SARS-CoV-2 infection. TCRdb itself ran the 5' RACE reads through MiXCR, one entry per CDR3 protein. The sample has about 55,000 distinct CDR3 sequences, roughly 12% seen once. Sequenced sample: whole blood. These receptors were taken from an adult who was a healthcare worker with PCR-confirmed SARS-CoV-2 infection or an uninfected control (not recorded which).

V usage is TRBV6-5 and J usage is TRBJ2-6, with no clear D. Germline CDR1 reads MNHEY; CDR2 reads SVGAGI. The CDR3 is made up of 13 amino acids. The V end lost 5 bases, the J end lost 0 bases, and 2 bases lay between the germline ends. DNA of the CDR3: TGTGCCAGCAGTGGCTCTGGGGCCAACGTCCTGACTTTC. The encoded protein is CASSGSGANVLTF.

This clonotype was counted at least ten times. The genes are TRBV2 and TRBJ2-3; 7 positions match TRBD2. The CDR3 spans 13 residues. Unmatched junction bases numbered 7, after V lost 8 bases and J lost 5 bases. Per germline, CDR1 SNHLY and CDR2 FYNNEI. DNA of the CDR3: TGTGCCAGCGCAGCGGGAATTGAAGATACGCAGTATTTT. Protein product: CASAAGIEDTQYF.

This clonotype was observed at least ten times. The rearrangement uses TRBV25-1 and TRBJ1-6, with D possibly matching TRBD1 (5 bases). Germline-derived CDR1 and CDR2 are MGHDK and SYGVNS. V lost 6 bases and J 5 bases, leaving 11 bases between the germline ends. The CDR3 totals 14 residues. The CDR3 DNA sequence: TGTGCCAGCAGGGCGCCAGGGAATAATTCACCCCTCCACTTT. It specifies CASRAPGNNSPLHF.

This clonotype was seen a few times. The chain is built from TRBV6-2 or TRBV6-3 and TRBJ2-4, with TRBD1 matching over 7 bases. The CDR3 runs to 17 residues. Germline-derived CDR1 and CDR2 are MNHEY and SVGEGT. With V trimmed by 5 bases and J by 0 bases, 10 bases remained unmatched. DNA for the CDR3: TGTGCCAGCAGTAACCCAACAGGGGCCATAGCCAAAAACATTCAGTACTTC. This sequence encodes CASSNPTGAIAKNIQYF.

In its sample, this clonotype was seen many times. The rearrangement uses TRBV6-6 and TRBJ1-5; 9 bases align to TRBD1. Trimming removed 4 bases from V and 2 bases from J; junction bases left unmatched: 9. The CDR3 extends over 17 amino acids. CDR1 and CDR2 (germline): MNHNY, SVGAGI (reference sequence). The CDR3 reads CASSFGQGTGGNQPQHF. The CDR3 coding sequence is TGTGCCAGCAGTTTTGGACAGGGGACTGGGGGCAATCAGCCCCAGCATTTT.

The V and J genes are TRBV20-1 and TRBJ2-3; 9 bases map to TRBD2. The length of the CDR3 is 16 residues. Looked up from germline, CDR1 is DFQATT and CDR2 is SNEGSKA (reference sequence). The junction had 13 bases not matched to a gene; V was cut back by 5 bases and J by 4 bases. CDR3 in DNA: TGCAGTGCTGAGAGGTCAGGGCGGGAGGGATCAGATACGCAGTATTTT. Residues: CSAERSGREGSDTQYF.

This clonotype was observed a handful of times. This chain uses TRBV7-8 with TRBJ2-7; maybe TRBD1 (5 bases). The CDR3 loop spans 16 amino acids. Germline CDR1 is SGHVS and CDR2 is FQNEAQ. V lost 4 bases and J 2 bases, leaving 18 bases between the germline ends. The CDR3: CASSSQGFPPTYEQYF. CDR3 nucleotide sequence: TGTGCCAGCAGCTCGCAGGGTTTCCCCCCTACCTACGAGCAGTACTTC.

Regarding this clonotype: This may arise from a read error, as a much more abundant clone is one base away. The final CDR3 position lacks the conserved phenylalanine or tryptophan, pointing to a likely read error. The chain has TRBV28 and TRBJ1-2, with D tentatively TRBD1 (6 bases). The germline gives CDR1 MDHEN, CDR2 SYDVKM. The CDR3 has 14 amino acids. V was shortened by 3 bases and J by 4 bases, with 12 bases between the two germline ends. Here the CDR3 DNA reads TGTGCCAGCAGTTTTGCAGGGGCGCTCTATGGCTACACCCTC. Amino acid sequence: CASSFAGALYGYTL.

This clonotype was seen many times. The rearrangement joins TRBV20-1 to TRBJ1-6; D gene unclear. CDR3 length: 14 residues. V lost 7 bases to trimming and J lost 2 bases, with 12 bases between them. Per germline, CDR1 DFQATT and CDR2 SNEGSKA (reference sequence). The CDR3: CSVPGRTYNSPLHF. The CDR3 DNA reads as TGCAGTGTTCCAGGACGGACCTATAATTCACCCCTCCACTTT.

This clonotype was detected only a few times. The J gene is TRBJ1-2, the V gene TRBV11-2; the match to TRBD1 covers 8 bases. The CDR3 has 13 amino acids. J lost 6 bases, V lost 5 bases, and 5 bases had no gene match. Germline V gene sequence: CDR1 SGHAT, CDR2 FQNNGV. This CDR3 reads CASSPTGGNGYTF. CDR3 DNA sequence: TGTGCCAGCAGCCCTACAGGGGGTAATGGCTACACCTTC.

CDR3 in amino acids: CASSSPTGISGELFF. CDR3 in DNA: TGTGCCAGCAGTTCCCCGACAGGGATAAGCGGGGAGCTGTTTTTT. The chain employs TRBV12-3 or TRBV12-4 and TRBJ2-2; 7 bases line up with TRBD1. The junction had 9 bases not matched to a gene; V was cut back by 4 bases and J by 7 bases. This CDR3 contains 15 residues.

This clonotype was recorded a few times. The chain couples TRBV20-1 to TRBJ1-1; D is ambiguous. Trimming removed 0 bases from V and 0 bases from J, with 5 bases in between. Germline CDR1 DFQATT, CDR2 SNEGSKA (reference sequence). This CDR3 is 13 amino acids long. For the CDR3, the DNA is TGCAGTGCTAGAGACTTCATGAACACTGAAGCTTTCTTT. Translated, it gives CSARDFMNTEAFF.

CDR3 nucleotide sequence: TGTGCCACCAGTGATTCCCGACAGCACACAGATACGCAGTATTTT. Protein sequence: CATSDSRQHTDTQYF. The chain uses TRBV24-1 and TRBJ2-3; TRBD1 might be the D (5 bases). CDR1 is KGHDR and CDR2 is SFDVKD in the germline V gene. The CDR3 runs to 15 residues. V was trimmed by 2 bases and J by 2 bases, leaving 10 bases between them.

In its sample, this clonotype was seen many times. This chain uses TRBV6-5 with TRBJ2-1, with 7 nucleotides matching TRBD2. The CDR3 contains 14 residues. Trimming took 4 bases from V and 10 from J; bases not matched to a gene: 10. Germline assignment: CDR1 MNHEY and CDR2 SVGAGI. The CDR3, as DNA: TGTGCCAGCAGTTCCTTGTCGTGGCGGGGGGAGCAGTTCTTC. Translation gives CASSSLSWRGEQFF.

This clonotype turned up a few times. V usage is TRBV28 and J usage is TRBJ2-7; tentatively, D is TRBD2 (5 bases). There are 16 residues in the CDR3. Trimming took off 5 bases at V and 3 bases at J, with 20 bases between the two ends. Germline assignment: CDR1 MDHEN and CDR2 SYDVKM. As DNA, the CDR3 is TGTGCCAGCAGTCAATTTCGAGGGAGTATCAGCTACGAGCAGTACTTC. Its translation is CASSQFRGSISYEQYF.

The V call is TRBV27, the J call TRBJ1-2; 7 bases are a match to TRBD1. The V and J ends lost 10 bases and 7 bases, in that order; junction bases with no gene match: 6. Germline CDR1 is MNHEY and CDR2 is SMNVEV (reference sequence). The CDR3 sequence is 11 residues long. The CDR3 reads CAIFGQAGYTF. CDR3 DNA: TGTGCCATTTTCGGACAGGCTGGCTACACCTTC.

This clonotype occurred many times. The V gene is TRBV20-1, the J gene TRBJ2-1, with D tentatively TRBD2 (5 bases). The germline V and J ends were trimmed by 5 bases and 0 bases, with 11 bases remaining between them. This CDR3 has 14 amino acids. Germline V gene sequence: CDR1 DFQATT, CDR2 SNEGSKA (reference sequence). The CDR3 DNA reads as TGCAGTGCTGAGTATGCGGGCTCCTACAATGAGCAGTTCTTC. It translates to CSAEYAGSYNEQFF.

This clonotype was counted at least ten times. In DNA form, the CDR3 reads TGTGCCAGCAGTTCAAAACATCTAGGGGGGATCTCGGATACGCAGTATTTT. Translation: CASSSKHLGGISDTQYF. The V gene is TRBV28, the J gene TRBJ2-3, with D perhaps matching TRBD1 or TRBD2 (6 bases each). This CDR3 spans 17 amino acids. With 4 bases removed from V and 6 bases from J, the gap between germline ends came to 23 bases. In germline, CDR1 is MDHEN, CDR2 SYDVKM.

This clonotype was observed at least ten times. The CDR3 DNA follows: TGTGCCAGCAGCCCTACGGAGGACGGACAAGAGACCCAGTACTTC. Its translation is CASSPTEDGQETQYF. The chain has TRBV11-2 and TRBJ2-5, with D possibly being TRBD2 (5 bases). The germline V and J ends were trimmed by 5 bases and 2 bases, with 15 bases remaining between them. The CDR3 has 15 residues. CDR1 is SGHAT, CDR2 FQNNGV, per germline.

This clonotype was seen a few times. The DNA of the CDR3 is TGTGCCACCAGCAGCCATAGAGGGGGTCCAGATACGCAGTATTTT. Its protein product is CATSSHRGGPDTQYF. The rearrangement links TRBV15 to TRBJ2-3; D is perhaps TRBD1 (6 bases). The CDR3 sequence is 15 residues long. Germline V gene lookup returns CDR1 LNHNV and CDR2 YYDKDF (reference sequence). V was clipped by 3 bases and J by 4 bases, with 14 bases between them.